This is a list of T cell receptor beta chains from one sample in a study of graft-versus-host responses after intestinal transplantation. The repertoire was sequenced with immunoSEQ multiplex PCR; TCRdb's copy has only in-frame clones and lacks some. The sample includes more than 50,000 clones, under 90% of them seen just once. Here the sequenced sample was ileum tissue, taken approximately 56 weeks after transplant. The receptor source for this set is a human patient who received an intestinal transplant, so some T cells may come from the graft donor. Each CDR3 is given with its conserved first and last residue. The D gene is left open where the match is weak. Some rows have no size entry. The others give once, few or many, or a class for an expanded clone.

d_call j_call v_call clone_size cdr3_nt cdr3_aa
. TRBJ2-3 TRBV28 . TGTGCCAGCAGTCTCTGGGCAGATACGCAGTATTTT CASSLWADTQYF
TRBD1 TRBJ1-6 TRBV18 . TGTGCCAGCTCCCCGGGACAGGGGAGAGTGGGCTCCTATAATTCACCCCTCCACTTT CASSPGQGRVGSYNSPLHF
. TRBJ1-1 TRBV7-2 . TGTGCCAGCAGCTTAGTATCGTGGGGTCGGAACACTGAAGCTTTCTTT CASSLVSWGRNTEAFF
. TRBJ2-5 TRBV6-5 . TGTGCCAGCAGTCGACAGTACCTTGAGACCCAGTACTTC CASSRQYLETQYF
. TRBJ2-7 TRBV6-1 . TGTGCCAGCAGTGCCCCGTCCGAGCAGTACTTC CASSAPSEQYF
. TRBJ2-6 TRBV29-1 . TGCAGCGTTGAAAAAGGGACTGGGGCCAACGTCCTGACTTTC CSVEKGTGANVLTF
TRBD1 TRBJ2-3 TRBV27 . TGTGCCAGCAGTTTACTCCACCCCGGGACAGGGCAGTATTTT CASSLLHPGTGQYF
TRBD1 TRBJ2-7 TRBV28 . TGTGCCAGCAGTTTCCCCGGGACAGGGCCTTCCTACGAGCAGTACTTC CASSFPGTGPSYEQYF
TRBD2 TRBJ2-7 TRBV2 . TGTGCCAGCAGTGAGACTAGCGGGAGGGCCTACGAGCAGTACTTC CASSETSGRAYEQYF
. TRBJ1-2 TRBV6-5 . TGTGCCAGCAGTTACGGGGCAGGAAAAGGCTACACCTTC CASSYGAGKGYTF
. TRBJ1-2 TRBV6-5 . TGTGCCAGCAGTTACCGCCAGGGACGTGGCTACACCTTC CASSYRQGRGYTF
. TRBJ1-1 TRBV27 . TGTGCCATACCTCAAGATGGTTTCTTT CAIPQDGFF
. TRBJ1-6 TRBV10-1 . TGCGCCAGCAGTGAGATCCAGGGTGGGAATTCACCCCTCCACTTT CASSEIQGGNSPLHF
TRBD2 TRBJ2-3 TRBV29-1 once TGCAGCGTAGAATGGACTAGCGGGAGGGCTAATCGTCGCGGAGATACGCAGTATTTT CSVEWTSGRANRRGDTQYF
. TRBJ1-5 TRBV28 . TGTGCCAGCAGTTTCGATCAGCCCCAACATTTT CASSFDQPQHF
. TRBJ2-1 TRBV5-6 . TGTGCCAGCAGCTCGCGGGGATACAATGAGCAGTTCTTC CASSSRGYNEQFF
. TRBJ2-7 TRBV5-1 . TGCGCCAGCAGCTTAAACAGGGAGGCGTACGAGCAGTACTTC CASSLNREAYEQYF
. TRBJ2-6 TRBV5-1 . TGCGCCAGCAAGTTAATGGTTGCCCTGTCTGGGGCCAACGTCCTGACTTTC CASKLMVALSGANVLTF
. TRBJ1-1 TRBV6-5 . TGTGCCAGCAGTTACTCGTCAGGGGCGAGCACTGAAGCTTTCTTT CASSYSSGASTEAFF
. TRBJ1-1 TRBV27 . TGTGCCAGCAGTTTATATGGGGGCACTGAAGCTTTCTTT CASSLYGGTEAFF
. TRBJ2-1 TRBV9 . TGTGCCAGCAGCGTAGAGGGTGGGCTGGTGTACAATGAGCAGTTCTTC CASSVEGGLVYNEQFF
. TRBJ2-1 TRBV7-9 once TGTGCCAGCAGCTTAGGGTTATCCATCCGCAATGAGCAGTTCTTC CASSLGLSIRNEQFF
. TRBJ1-6 TRBV4-1 . TGCGCCAGCAGCCAAGAACACACCGGGGGGAGTCGGCGTTCACCCCTCCACTTT CASSQEHTGGSRRSPLHF
. TRBJ1-1 TRBV2 . TGTGCCAGCAGTGGTTTGGCGTCGGCTTTCTTT CASSGLASAFF
. TRBJ2-5 TRBV6-5 once TGTGCCAGCAGTTACTCAGGGGTTGGGCAAGAGACCCAGTACTTC CASSYSGVGQETQYF
TRBD1 TRBJ1-1 TRBV5-1 . TGCGCCAGCAGCTTGGAGGTGACAGGGGTGTTGAACACTGAAGCTTTCTTC CASSLEVTGVLNTEAFF
. TRBJ1-3 TRBV6-1 . TGTGCCAGCGGATCGGGGGTTACTGGAAACACCATATATTTT CASGSGVTGNTIYF
. TRBJ2-1 TRBV4-1 few TGCGCCAGCAGCAAGTTCGGGGTGGAAAACTCCTACAATGAGCAGTTCTTC CASSKFGVENSYNEQFF
. TRBJ2-1 TRBV4-1 . TGCGCCAGCAGCGGACAGTCTAAAACCTCCTACAATGAGCAGTTCTTC CASSGQSKTSYNEQFF
. TRBJ1-5 TRBV4-1 . TGCGCCAGCAGCCAAGCCGGGAATCAGCCCCAGCATTTT CASSQAGNQPQHF
TRBD1 TRBJ2-6 TRBV18 . TGTGCCAGCTCACCACGGTTGGGGACAGGGTCTACTGGGGCCAACGTCCTGACTTTC CASSPRLGTGSTGANVLTF
TRBD1 TRBJ2-7 TRBV5-1 once TGCGCCAGCAGCTTAGGACAGGGGTCCTACGAGCAGTACTTC CASSLGQGSYEQYF
TRBD2 TRBJ2-7 TRBV5-4 once TGTGCCAGCAGCTGGGGGCGACTAGCGGGAGACGAGCAGTACTTC CASSWGRLAGDEQYF
. TRBJ2-3 TRBV9 . TGTGCCAGCAGCGACACAGATACGCAGTATTTT CASSDTDTQYF
TRBD2 TRBJ2-7 TRBV11-2 once TGTGCCAGCAGCTTAGGCTTTGGGCTAGCGGCCTACGAGCAGTACTTC CASSLGFGLAAYEQYF
. TRBJ2-1 TRBV15 . TGTGCCACCAGCAGATCGAATTACAGGAACTCCTACAATGAGCAGTTCTTC CATSRSNYRNSYNEQFF
. TRBJ2-1 TRBV1 few TGCACCAGCAGCCAGGAGGGACGACAACCCTACAATGAGCAGTTCTTC CTSSQEGRQPYNEQFF
TRBD2 TRBJ2-7 TRBV7-2 . TGTGCCAGCAGCTTAGATGCGGGGGGCGAGCAGTACTTC CASSLDAGGEQYF
. TRBJ1-1 TRBV11-1 . TGTGCCAGCGCCTATCAAGGGGGTTATACTGAAGCTTTCTTT CASAYQGGYTEAFF
. TRBJ1-2 TRBV6-5 . TGTGCCAGCAGTGGACAAGTTTACTACACCTTC CASSGQVYYTF
. TRBJ2-7 TRBV28 . TGTGCCAGCAGCTATAGGATTAGCTCCTACGAGCAGTACTTC CASSYRISSYEQYF
. TRBJ2-7 TRBV28 . TGTGCCAGCAGTTTTGGCGGGAAGCAAAACGAGCAGTACTTC CASSFGGKQNEQYF
. TRBJ1-6 TRBV20-1 . TGCGGCGCCGACAGGATTTCACCCCTCCACTTT CGADRISPLHF
TRBD1 TRBJ1-2 TRBV18 . TGTGCCAGCTCCCCGTCCGCCCAGGGGGTCTATGGCTACACCTTC CASSPSAQGVYGYTF
. TRBJ1-1 TRBV5-1 . TGCGCCAGCACTGACCAGGTGCCCCTGAACACTGAAGCTTTCTTT CASTDQVPLNTEAFF